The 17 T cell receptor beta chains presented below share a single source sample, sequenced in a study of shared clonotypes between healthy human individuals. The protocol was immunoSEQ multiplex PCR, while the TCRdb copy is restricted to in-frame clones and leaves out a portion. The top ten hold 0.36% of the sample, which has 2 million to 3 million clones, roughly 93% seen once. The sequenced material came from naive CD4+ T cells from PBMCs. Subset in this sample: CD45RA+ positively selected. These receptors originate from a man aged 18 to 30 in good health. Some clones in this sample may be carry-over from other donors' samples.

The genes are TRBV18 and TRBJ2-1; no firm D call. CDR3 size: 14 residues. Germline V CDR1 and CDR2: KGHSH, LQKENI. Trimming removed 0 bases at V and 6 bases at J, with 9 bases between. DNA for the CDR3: TGTGCCAGCTCACCACCGACAAGATTCAATGAGCAGTTCTTC. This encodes CASSPPTRFNEQFF.

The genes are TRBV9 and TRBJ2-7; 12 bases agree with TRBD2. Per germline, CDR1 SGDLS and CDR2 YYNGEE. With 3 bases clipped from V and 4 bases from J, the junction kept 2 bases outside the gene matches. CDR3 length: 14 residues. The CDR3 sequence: CASSDLAGGYEQYF. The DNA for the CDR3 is TGTGCCAGCAGCGACCTAGCGGGAGGGTACGAGCAGTACTTC.

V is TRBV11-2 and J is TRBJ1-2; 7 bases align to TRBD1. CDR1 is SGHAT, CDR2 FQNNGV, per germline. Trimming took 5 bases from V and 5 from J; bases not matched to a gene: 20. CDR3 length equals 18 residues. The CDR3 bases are TGTGCCAGCAGCCAAGAGGGTTTTGGTGCAGGGGGAGAGTATGGCTACACCTTC. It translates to CASSQEGFGAGGEYGYTF.

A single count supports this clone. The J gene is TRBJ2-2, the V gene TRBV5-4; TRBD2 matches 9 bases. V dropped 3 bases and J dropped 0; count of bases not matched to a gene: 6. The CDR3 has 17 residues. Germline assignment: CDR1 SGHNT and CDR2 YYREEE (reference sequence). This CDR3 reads CASSWGRTSANTGELFF. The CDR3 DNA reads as TGTGCCAGCAGCTGGGGCCGGACTAGCGCGAACACCGGGGAGCTGTTTTTT.

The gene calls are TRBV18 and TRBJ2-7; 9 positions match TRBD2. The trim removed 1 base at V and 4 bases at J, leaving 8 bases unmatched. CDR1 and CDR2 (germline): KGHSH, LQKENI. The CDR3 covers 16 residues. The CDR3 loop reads CASSPLAGAPHYEQYF. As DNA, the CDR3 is TGTGCCAGCTCACCACTAGCGGGAGCTCCCCATTACGAGCAGTACTTC.

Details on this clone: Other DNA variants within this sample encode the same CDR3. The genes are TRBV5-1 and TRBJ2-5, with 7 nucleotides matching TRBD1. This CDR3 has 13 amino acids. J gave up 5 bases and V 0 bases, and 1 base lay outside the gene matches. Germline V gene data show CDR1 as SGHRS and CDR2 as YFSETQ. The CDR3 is CASSLADRETQYF. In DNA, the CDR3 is TGCGCCAGCAGCTTGGCGGACAGGGAGACCCAGTACTTC.

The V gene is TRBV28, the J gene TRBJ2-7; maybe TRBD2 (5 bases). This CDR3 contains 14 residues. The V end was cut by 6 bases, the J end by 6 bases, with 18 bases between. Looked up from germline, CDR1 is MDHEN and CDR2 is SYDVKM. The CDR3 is CASSLYGNQREQYF. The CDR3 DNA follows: TGTGCCAGCAGCCTATACGGGAATCAGCGCGAGCAGTACTTC.

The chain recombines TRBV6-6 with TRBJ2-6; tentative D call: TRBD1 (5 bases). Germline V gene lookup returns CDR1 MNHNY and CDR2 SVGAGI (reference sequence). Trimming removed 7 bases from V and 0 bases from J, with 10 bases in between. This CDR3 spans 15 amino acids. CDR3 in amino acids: CASKGASSGANVLTF. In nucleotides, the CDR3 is TGTGCCAGCAAAGGGGCCTCCTCTGGGGCCAACGTCCTGACTTTC.

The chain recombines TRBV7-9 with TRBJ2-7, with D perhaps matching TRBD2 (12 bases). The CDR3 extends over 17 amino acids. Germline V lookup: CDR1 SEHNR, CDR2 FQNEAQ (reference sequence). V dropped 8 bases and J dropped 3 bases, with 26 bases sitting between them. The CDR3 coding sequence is TGTGCCAGCGCGCGGGACAGGGGGACTAGCGGGTACTACGAGCAGTACTTC. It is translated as CASARDRGTSGYYEQYF.

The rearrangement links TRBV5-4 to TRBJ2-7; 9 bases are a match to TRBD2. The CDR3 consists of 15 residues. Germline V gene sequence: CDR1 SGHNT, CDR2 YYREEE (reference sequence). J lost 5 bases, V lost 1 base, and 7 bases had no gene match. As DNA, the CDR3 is TGTGCCAGCAGCTTGCCCAGCGGGAGGAACGACGAGCAGTACTTC. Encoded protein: CASSLPSGRNDEQYF.

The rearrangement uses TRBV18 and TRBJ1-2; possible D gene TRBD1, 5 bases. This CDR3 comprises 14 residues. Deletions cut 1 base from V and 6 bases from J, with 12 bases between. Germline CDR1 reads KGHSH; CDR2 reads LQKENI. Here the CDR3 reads CASSPLLQVDGYTF. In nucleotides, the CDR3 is TGTGCCAGCTCACCACTATTACAGGTGGATGGCTACACCTTC.

The CDR3 spells CASSRQQAILYEQYF. The CDR3 DNA sequence: TGTGCCAGCAGCCGCCAACAGGCGATTTTATACGAGCAGTACTTC. The chain joins TRBV11-2 to TRBJ2-7; perhaps TRBD1 as D (5 bases). Germline assignment: CDR1 SGHAT and CDR2 FQNNGV. This CDR3 spans 15 amino acids. Trimming took off 5 bases at V and 4 bases at J, with 18 bases between the two ends. Complete variable domain (other parts from reference TRBV11-2 and TRBJ2-7): EAGVAQSPRYKIIEKRQSVAFWCNPISGHATLYWYQQILGQGPKLLIQFQNNGVVDDSQLPKDRFSAERLKGVDSTLKIQPAKLEDSAVYLCASSRQQAILYEQYFGPGTRLTVT.

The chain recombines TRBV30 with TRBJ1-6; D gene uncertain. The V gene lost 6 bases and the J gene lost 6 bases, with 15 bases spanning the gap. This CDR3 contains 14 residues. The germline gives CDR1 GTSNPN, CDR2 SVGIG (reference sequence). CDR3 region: CACRTGYGNSPLHF. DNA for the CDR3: TGTGCCTGCCGAACGGGATACGGTAATTCACCCCTCCACTTT.

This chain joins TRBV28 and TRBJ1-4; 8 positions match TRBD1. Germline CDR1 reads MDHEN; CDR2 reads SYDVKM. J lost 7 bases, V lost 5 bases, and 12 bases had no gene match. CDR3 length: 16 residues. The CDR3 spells CASSLTQGGFSEKLFF. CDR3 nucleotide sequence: TGTGCCAGCAGTCTAACACAGGGGGGGTTTAGTGAAAAACTGTTTTTT.

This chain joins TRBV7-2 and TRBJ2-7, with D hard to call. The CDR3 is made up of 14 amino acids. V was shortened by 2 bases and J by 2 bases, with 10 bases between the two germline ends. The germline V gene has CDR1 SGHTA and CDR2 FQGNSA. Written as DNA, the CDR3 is TGTGCCAGCAGCTTACTAGGACCTACCTACGAGCAGTACTTC. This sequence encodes CASSLLGPTYEQYF.

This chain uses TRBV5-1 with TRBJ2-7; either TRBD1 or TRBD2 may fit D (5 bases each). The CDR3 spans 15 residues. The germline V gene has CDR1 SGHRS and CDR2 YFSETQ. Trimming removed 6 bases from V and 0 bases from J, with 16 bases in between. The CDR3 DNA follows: TGCGCCAGCAACGTACGGGGCTACAGCTCCTACGAGCAGTACTTC. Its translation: CASNVRGYSSYEQYF.

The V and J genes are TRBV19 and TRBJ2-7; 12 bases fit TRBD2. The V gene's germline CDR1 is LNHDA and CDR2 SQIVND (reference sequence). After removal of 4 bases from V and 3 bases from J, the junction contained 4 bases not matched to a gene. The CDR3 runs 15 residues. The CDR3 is CASSNGLAGYYEQYF. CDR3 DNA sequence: TGTGCCAGTAGTAACGGACTAGCGGGATACTACGAGCAGTACTTC.